These 3 T cell receptor beta chains were sequenced from one sample in a study of CD8+ T cells in alopecia areata. Cutaneous lymph nodes were pooled and cells sorted by CD4, CD8alpha, NKG2D, NKG2ACE and more. cDNA prepared by RNA extraction and subsequent reverse transcription served as the template for sequencing. Assay: immunoSEQ multiplex PCR; the TCRdb copy retains only in-frame clones and omits some. This sample carries approximately 300,000 clones, none of them present only once. Sequences were obtained from CD4+ T cells sorted from a lymph node. All receptors derive from a C3H/HeJ mouse with alopecia areata. The strain is characterized by the MHC haplotype H2-k.

A word on this clone: Gene names refer to mouse genes. The CDR3 goes on 4 residues after the read ends, and that part is filled in from the germline J gene. The chain combines TRBV13-3 with TRBJ2-1; TRBD1 matches at 11 bases. The J segment lost 3 bases and the V segment lost 2 bases, leaving 4 bases of the junction unmatched. Germline CDR1 and CDR2: NNHDY and SYVADS. The CDR3 sequence is 16 residues long. Incomplete CDR3 DNA: TGTGCCAGCAGTGACACCGGGACAGGGGGCTATGCT. Its translation: CASSDTGTGGYA. The entire CDR3 reads CASSDTGTGGYAEQFF.

This clone has ten or more counts. The genes are named according to mouse. The CDR3 end is not reached by the read, which stops 4 residues before it; the germline J gene fills it in. Other DNA sequences in this specimen translate into the identical CDR3. The genes are TRBV19 and TRBJ2-3; TRBD2 matches at 8 bases. This CDR3 is built from 15 residues. Unmatched junction bases numbered 2, after V lost 2 bases and J lost 0 bases. From germline, CDR1 is FNHDT and CDR2 SITEND (reference sequence). This CDR3 reads CASSIWGASAETLYF. The DNA read from the CDR3 is TGTGCCAGCAGTATCTGGGGGGCTAGTGCAGAA.

Turning to this clone: The gene names here belong to mouse. The read is 4 residues too short to cover the CDR3 end, so that end is filled in from the germline J gene. The chain recombines TRBV1 with TRBJ2-7; TRBD1 matches at 9 bases. V lost 2 bases and J lost 3; bases outside the gene matches: 8. CDR3 length: 16 amino acids. The V gene's germline CDR1 is NSQYPW and CDR2 LRSPGD (reference sequence). CDR3 DNA (partial): TGCACCTGCAGTGCAAAGGACCGGGACAGGGTCTAT. Its protein product is CTCSAKDRDRVY. The full-length CDR3 reads as CTCSAKDRDRVYEQYF.